A selection of T cell receptor beta chains follows, all from one sample in a study of CXCR3-negative and CXCR3-positive naive CD8 T cells. With the 5' RACE reads reprocessed, TCRdb shows one record per CDR3 protein and no DNA. This sample's table reports about 81,000 distinct CDR3 sequences. Sequences were obtained from naive CXCR3- CD8+ T cells from blood. These receptors originate from a human donor in good health. Some clones in this sample may be carry-over from other donors' samples. Both conserved end residues are part of each CDR3.

v_gene	j_gene	CDR3aa
TRBV7-8	TRBJ2-5	CASIHTLMDQETQYF
TRBV5-1	TRBJ1-2	CASRSRDNYGYTF
TRBV7-6	TRBJ2-7	CASSLALQDEQYF
TRBV19	TRBJ1-1	CATKGQLGSEAFF
TRBV5-1	TRBJ2-2	CASSPATGELFF
TRBV7-8	TRBJ1-1	CASSFGTGPLAFF
TRBV7-8	TRBJ1-6	CASSLAWTASSYNSPLHF
TRBV5-1	TRBJ2-4	CASSLGFRDRADKNIQYF
TRBV29-1	TRBJ2-2	CSLQDSKGELFF
TRBV24-1	TRBJ1-1	CATEDRRAEAFF
TRBV21-1	TRBJ1-5	CASSKARTPYWQPQHF
TRBV5-6	TRBJ2-7	CASSSGLTESWGYEQYF
TRBV2	TRBJ2-3	CASKRASGSTDTQYF
TRBV3-1	TRBJ1-1	CASSQVIGNTEAFF
TRBV4-2	TRBJ2-7	CASSQARSEQYF
TRBV7-9	TRBJ2-7	CASSSMDSDPRNEQYF
TRBV28	TRBJ2-7	CASSTRQGTTYEQYF
TRBV7-9	TRBJ1-1	CASSLGTEVTEAFF
TRBV14	TRBJ2-7	CASSPGLAAYEQYF
TRBV7-6	TRBJ2-7	CASSFSGGLFSYEQYF
TRBV12-3/TRBV12-4	TRBJ2-5	CASSLRTPQETQYF
TRBV7-9	TRBJ2-2	CASSFNGDGELFF
TRBV29-1	TRBJ2-5	CSVEDNVDRVHDTQYF
TRBV2	TRBJ2-7	CASGSSGAYEQYF
TRBV29-1	TRBJ2-1	CSAWGAGDYNEQFF
TRBV6-6	TRBJ1-2	CASSYAGTGRGIQDGYTF
TRBV28	TRBJ2-7	CASSLLGSAHEQYF
TRBV20-1	TRBJ2-1	CSARVAASYNEQFF
TRBV20-1	TRBJ1-1	CSAREVGLGNTEAFF